Reported below is one T cell receptor beta chain. The sample comes from a study of blood T cell repertoires in COVID-19. Germline CDR1 and CDR2: SGHRS and YFSETQ. V was clipped by 5 bases and J by 1 base, with 6 bases between them. CDR3 length: 12 residues. The authors' processing: The authors estimated nucleated cell counts from reference gene primer amplification. Measured with immunoSEQ multiplex PCR; TCRdb has only the in-frame clones, and not every one. That table gives V, J and clone size, and the DNA gave D and trimming. Among about 160,000 clones listed, around 90% were seen once. This chain links TRBV5-1 with TRBJ2-5; the D is unclear. This clonotype originated in a man in his 60s with active or convalescent COVID-19. Sequencing was done on a sample of peripheral blood. CDR3 in DNA: TGCGCCAGCAGTTATAGCCAAGAGACCCAGTACTTC. It is translated as CASSYSQETQYF.